These 24 T cell receptor beta chains share one sample of origin, sequenced in a study of CD8 T cells in ankylosing spondylitis (TCRdb year 2017). General conclusions and limits of the study: A TCR beta motif made up of several highly homologous amino acid variants appeared to be characteristic of blood from ankylosing spondylitis patients.

These TCRs are of unknown antigen specificity. The library was made by 5' RACE. This sample was sequenced with an Illumina HiSeq 2500. Starting from the raw public reads, TCRdb applied fastp trimming at Q25, assembled clones with MiXCR and retained in-frame beta chains. Merged by CDR3 protein, the rows form single entries marked with the most common genes and DNA. The sample includes hundreds of thousands of distinct CDR3 sequences, with about 10% observed a single time. The leading ten clones occupy roughly 0.51% of the sample. What was sequenced was blood, either unsorted or a sorted T cell fraction (not recorded which). The receptors were gathered from a male donor with ankylosing spondylitis.

This clonotype was observed at least ten times. The chain employs TRBV6-1 and TRBJ2-7; 7 bases map to TRBD2. The ends lost 6 bases at V and 0 bases at J; junction bases unmatched: 8. The CDR3 length is 15 residues. Germline-derived CDR1 and CDR2 are MNHNS and SASEGT. Written as DNA, the CDR3 is TGTGCCAGCAGGATGGGGGGGGTGAGCTCCTACGAGCAGTACTTC. Translated, it gives CASRMGGVSSYEQYF.

This clonotype was seen at least ten times. This rearrangement joins TRBV20-1 to TRBJ2-1, with 12 bases aligning to TRBD2. V shed 6 bases and J 1 base; nucleotides not matched to a gene: 7. The CDR3 consists of 16 residues. Germline-derived CDR1 and CDR2 are DFQATT and SNEGSKA (reference sequence). The CDR3 DNA sequence: TGCAGTGCCCGTCGACTAGCGGGAGATTCCTACAATGAGCAGTTCTTC. Translation: CSARRLAGDSYNEQFF.

V gene TRBV7-3 combines with J gene TRBJ2-2, with a weak D call TRBD1 (5 bases). V was shortened by 7 bases and J by 0 bases, with 9 bases between the two germline ends. Germline V gene data show CDR1 as SGHTA and CDR2 as FQGTGA. This CDR3 has 14 residues. The CDR3 nucleotides are TGTGCCAGCAAACAGGACCCGAACACCGGGGAGCTGTTTTTT. Its protein is CASKQDPNTGELFF.

CDR3 protein: CASRMDLSYNEQFF. The CDR3 DNA reads TGCGCCAGCAGGATGGACTTGTCCTACAATGAGCAGTTCTTC. The chain uses TRBV5-1 and TRBJ2-1; D possibly corresponds to TRBD2 (5 bases). V gave up 5 bases and J gave up 1 base, with 10 bases separating them. Germline V gives CDR1 SGHRS, CDR2 YFSETQ. The CDR3 runs to 14 residues. Based on the CDR3 plus reference TRBV5-1 and TRBJ2-1, the full variable domain is KAGVTQTPRYLIKTRGQQVTLSCSPISGHRSVSWYQQTPGQGLQFLFEYFSETQRNKGNFPGRFSGRQFSNSRSEMNVSTLELGDSALYLCASRMDLSYNEQFFGPGTRLTVL.

This clonotype was counted only a few times. The chain employs TRBV3-1 and TRBJ1-3; D not resolved. V gave up 4 bases and J gave up 0 bases, with 13 bases separating them. Looked up from germline, CDR1 is LGHDT and CDR2 is YNNKEL (reference sequence). This CDR3 has 16 amino acids. CDR3 nucleotide sequence: TGTGCCAGCAGCCCAACACCTGCCCCCTCTGGAAACACCATATATTTT. Amino acids: CASSPTPAPSGNTIYF.

This clonotype was recorded a few times. The rearrangement uses TRBV28 and TRBJ1-5; maybe TRBD1 (5 bases). The CDR3 spans 14 residues. Germline V CDR1 and CDR2: MDHEN, SYDVKM. Trimming cost V 6 bases and J 6 bases, with 15 bases left between them. The CDR3 loop is CASRRGAGSQPQHF. For the CDR3, the DNA is TGTGCCAGCAGGCGTGGGGCAGGGAGTCAGCCCCAGCATTTT. The whole variable domain, filled in from reference TRBV28 and TRBJ1-5, reads DVKVTQSSRYLVKRTGEKVFLECVQDMDHENMFWYRQDPGLGLRLIYFSYDVKMKEKGDIPEGYSVSREKKERFSLILESASTNQTSMYLCASRRGAGSQPQHFGDGTRLSIL.

The sample holds many counts of this clonotype. The rearrangement uses TRBV29-1 and TRBJ2-7, with D tentatively TRBD1 or TRBD2 (5 bases each). The CDR3 length is 13 residues. Trimming left V 8 bases short and J 2 bases short, with 16 bases between. Germline V gives CDR1 SQVTM, CDR2 ANQGSEA. CDR3 sequence (DNA): TGCAGCTCCATAGGGACGGTCCCCTACGAGCAGTACTTC. This translates into CSSIGTVPYEQYF.

The chain employs TRBV5-1 and TRBJ1-5, with unresolved D. CDR1 is SGHRS and CDR2 is YFSETQ in the germline V gene. V was pared by 7 bases and J by 6 bases, with 2 bases between. CDR3 length: 9 residues. In DNA form, the CDR3 reads TGCGCCAGCCTTCAGCCCCAGCATTTT. This sequence encodes CASLQPQHF.

This clonotype was counted between two and nine times. Here the CDR3 DNA reads TGTGCCAGCAGTAGACGCCCAGGACAGGGAAGTGTAGACACTGAAGCTTTCTTT. Translation: CASSRRPGQGSVDTEAFF. The chain links TRBV6-1 to TRBJ1-1; 8 bases match TRBD1. J gave up 3 bases and V 5 bases, and 17 bases lay outside the gene matches. CDR1 MNHNS and CDR2 SASEGT come from the germline V gene. The CDR3 runs to 18 residues.

This clonotype occurred a few times. V is TRBV7-3 and J is TRBJ2-1, with 10 bases aligning to TRBD1. The CDR3 consists of 15 residues. From germline, CDR1 is SGHTA and CDR2 FQGTGA. Unmatched junction bases numbered 4, after V lost 2 bases and J lost 6 bases. The CDR3 loop is CASSLGTGAFNEQFF. In DNA form, the CDR3 reads TGTGCCAGCAGCTTAGGGACAGGGGCCTTCAATGAGCAGTTCTTC.

This clonotype came up many times. The chain recombines TRBV7-2 with TRBJ2-3; D possibly corresponds to TRBD2 (5 bases). CDR1 and CDR2 (germline): SGHTA, FQGNSA. The germline V and J ends were trimmed by 2 bases and 4 bases, with 7 bases remaining between them. The CDR3 has 13 residues. The CDR3 region is CASSLSAADTQYF. The CDR3 DNA sequence: TGTGCCAGCAGCTTATCAGCGGCAGATACGCAGTATTTT.

V usage is TRBV20-1 and J usage is TRBJ1-1; D not resolved. Germline-derived CDR1 and CDR2 are DFQATT and SNEGSKA (reference sequence). This CDR3 contains 13 residues. Trimming took off 5 bases at V and 4 bases at J, with 14 bases between the two ends. This CDR3 is CSAEGGGSTEAFF. CDR3 nucleotides: TGCAGTGCTGAGGGAGGTGGAAGCACTGAAGCTTTCTTT.

This clonotype was seen more than once but under ten times. This chain joins TRBV4-3 and TRBJ2-7; D call uncertain. Germline CDR1 and CDR2: LGHNA and YSLEER. The CDR3 has 16 amino acids. Trimming cost V 0 bases and J 3 bases, with 15 bases left between them. For the CDR3, the DNA is TGCGCCAGCAGCCAAGATTGGGCTCCGCCCCACTACGAGCAGTACTTC. Its protein is CASSQDWAPPHYEQYF.

This chain joins TRBV10-3 and TRBJ1-1, with 9 bases aligning to TRBD1. V shed 6 bases and J 3 bases; nucleotides not matched to a gene: 11. Germline loops: CDR1 ENHRY, CDR2 SYGVKD. The CDR3 length is 16 residues. The CDR3 DNA follows: TGTGCCATCAGAAGAACAGGGGGCGATGGATACACTGAAGCTTTCTTT. Its translation: CAIRRTGGDGYTEAFF.

This chain uses TRBV5-1 with TRBJ1-1; weak D call: TRBD1 (5 bases). Trimming removed 4 bases from V and 4 bases from J, with 11 bases in between. Germline V CDR1 and CDR2: SGHRS, YFSETQ. The CDR3 loop spans 13 amino acids. In nucleotides, the CDR3 is TGCGCCAGCAGCGATTGGGGGGGCACTGAAGCTTTCTTT. Amino acids: CASSDWGGTEAFF.

The CDR3 region has the DNA TGTGCCAGCAGCTTAGTCGGAGGGGTCCGAACCGGGGAGCTGTTTTTT. It encodes CASSLVGGVRTGELFF. The chain couples TRBV7-2 to TRBJ2-2, with D possibly matching TRBD2 (6 bases). Trimming stripped 1 base from V and 5 bases from J, with 14 bases between. The CDR3 loop spans 16 amino acids. Germline assignment: CDR1 SGHTA and CDR2 FQGNSA.

This clonotype was observed many times. The genes are TRBV7-2 and TRBJ1-2; D uncertain. The CDR3 runs to 14 residues. Trimming left V 5 bases short and J 1 base short, with 11 bases between. Germline loops: CDR1 SGHTA, CDR2 FQGNSA. For the CDR3, the DNA is TGTGCCAGCAGCCCGGCATCAGTTAACTATGGCTACACCTTC. Amino acids: CASSPASVNYGYTF.

This clonotype was seen more than once but under ten times. The V gene is TRBV5-1, the J gene TRBJ2-7; a weak D match, TRBD2 (6 bases). The V gene lost 0 bases and the J gene lost 5 bases, with 18 bases spanning the gap. Per the germline V gene, CDR1 is SGHRS and CDR2 is YFSETQ. The CDR3 extends over 16 amino acids. CDR3 protein: CASSLEGQGGTDEQYF. In nucleotides, the CDR3 is TGCGCCAGCAGCTTGGAAGGTCAGGGAGGAACTGACGAGCAGTACTTC.

In this sample, this clonotype turned up a few times. V gene TRBV7-2 combines with J gene TRBJ1-2; no clear D gene. V lost 1 base and J 5 bases, leaving 11 bases between the germline ends. This CDR3 region has 14 residues. CDR1 and CDR2 from the germline V gene are SGHTA and FQGNSA. CDR3 amino acids: CASSLVLGGYGYTF. CDR3 coding DNA: TGTGCCAGCAGCTTAGTTCTGGGAGGGTATGGCTACACCTTC.

The chain recombines TRBV4-2 with TRBJ2-3; maybe TRBD1 (6 bases). This CDR3 has 16 residues. V was shortened by 0 bases and J by 7 bases, with 17 bases between the two germline ends. Germline V lookup: CDR1 LGHNA, CDR2 YNFKEQ. This chain's CDR3 is CASSQENGGPWYTQYF. CDR3 sequence (DNA): TGTGCCAGCAGCCAAGAAAATGGGGGCCCATGGTATACGCAGTATTTT.

V is TRBV4-3 and J is TRBJ2-3; 7 bases agree with TRBD2. This CDR3 is 16 amino acids long. Germline V gene sequence: CDR1 LGHNA, CDR2 YSLEER. With V trimmed by 4 bases and J by 5 bases, 12 bases remained unmatched. The CDR3 protein is CASSPAQTGEGDTQYF. The CDR3 nucleotides are TGCGCCAGCAGCCCGGCGCAAACGGGGGAGGGAGATACGCAGTATTTT.

This clonotype showed up just a few times. The chain carries TRBV5-1 and TRBJ2-7; 7 bases are shared with TRBD1. Germline V lookup: CDR1 SGHRS, CDR2 YFSETQ. V was clipped by 4 bases and J by 4 bases; unmatched bases: 11. This CDR3 is 15 amino acids long. The CDR3 region is CASSHGTAVSYEQYF. The CDR3 region has the DNA TGCGCCAGCAGCCATGGGACAGCGGTTTCGTACGAGCAGTACTTC.

Remarks on this clonotype: Sequence at one end of the junction differs from germline and may be a read error. This rearrangement joins TRBV7-7 to TRBJ2-5; TRBD1 might be the D (5 bases). The CDR3 totals 14 residues. CDR1 is SSHAT and CDR2 is FNYEAQ in the germline V gene (reference sequence). In nucleotides, the CDR3 is TGTGCTAGCAGCTTAGATAAGGGGCGAGAGACCCAGTACTTC. It yields the protein CASSLDKGRETQYF. Drawing the rest from reference TRBV7-7 and TRBJ2-5, the complete variable domain is GAGVSQSPRYKVTKRGQDVTLRCDPISSHATLYWYQQALGQGPEFLTYFNYEAQPDKSGLPSDRFSAERPEGSISTLTIQRTEQRDSAMYRCASSLDKGRETQYFGPGTRLLVL.

This clonotype was picked up a small number of times. This sequence joins TRBV6-5 and TRBJ2-1; D might be TRBD1 (6 bases). Trimming shortened V by 0 bases and J by 5 bases, and 14 bases separated the two germline ends. The germline V gene has CDR1 MNHEY and CDR2 SVGAGI. The CDR3 runs to 16 residues. The CDR3 DNA reads TGTGCCAGCAGTTACTCGATAAGTTGGGGGCACAATGAGCAGTTCTTC. Residues: CASSYSISWGHNEQFF.